The present T cell receptor (beta chain) was sequenced within a study of CD8 T cells in Susac syndrome. The CDR3 contains 9 residues. RNA amounts of about 0.5 to 1 ug underwent reverse transcription with random hexamers. TCR beta CDR3 was amplified by immunoSEQ multiplex PCR. This amplification extended across 54 Vbeta and 13 Jbeta segments. TCRdb re-derived calls from the immunoSEQ multiplex PCR reads in MiXCR, one entry per CDR3 protein. The data hold 150,000 to 200,000 distinct CDR3 sequences, with around 95% observed a single time. The sample comprised CD4+ T cells from PBMCs. The rearrangement uses TRBV1 and TRBJ2-7. TRBV1 is deemed a pseudogene. The origin of this receptor is a human donor in good health. CDR3: CTSSSEQYF. CDR3 DNA: TGCACCAGCAGCAGTGAGCAGTACTTC.